Listed below are T cell receptor beta chains from one sample, sequenced in a study of beta chain features in type 1 diabetes. Profiling relied on immunoSEQ multiplex PCR, and the TCRdb table lists in-frame clones only, not all of them. Here the sample spans about 290,000 clones, 8% being singletons. The sequencing input was central memory CD4+ T cells from blood. All receptors derive from a woman aged 18-35 years in good health. Both conserved end residues are part of each CDR3. D genes are given only for firm matches. The size entry is marked missing in some rows and otherwise reads once, few, many or a size class.

v_call: TRBV6-6; d_call: .; clone_size: .; j_call: TRBJ2-5; cdr3_nt: TGTGCCAGCAGTTGGGACCCCCTAGAGACCCAGTACTTC; cdr3_aa: CASSWDPLETQYF
v_call: TRBV7-3; d_call: TRBD1; clone_size: few; j_call: TRBJ1-1; cdr3_nt: TGTGCCAGCAGCCAACAACAGGGGACTGAAGCTTTCTTT; cdr3_aa: CASSQQQGTEAFF
v_call: TRBV2; d_call: .; clone_size: many; j_call: TRBJ2-2; cdr3_nt: TGTGCCAGCAGTGATGGCTCAGGCGGCACCGGGGAGCTGTTTTTT; cdr3_aa: CASSDGSGGTGELFF
v_call: TRBV5-1; d_call: TRBD2; clone_size: few; j_call: TRBJ2-5; cdr3_nt: TGCGCCAGCAAGGGGACTAGCGGGGGAGAAGAGACCCAGTACTTC; cdr3_aa: CASKGTSGGEETQYF
v_call: TRBV28; d_call: TRBD1; clone_size: few; j_call: TRBJ1-5; cdr3_nt: TGTGCCAGCAGCCTGACAGGGCCCTATCAGCCCCAGCATTTT; cdr3_aa: CASSLTGPYQPQHF
v_call: TRBV18; d_call: .; clone_size: few; j_call: TRBJ2-3; cdr3_nt: TGTGCCAGCTCGCAAGCAGGTATCACAGATACGCAGTATTTT; cdr3_aa: CASSQAGITDTQYF
v_call: TRBV7-2; d_call: TRBD1; clone_size: .; j_call: TRBJ2-7; cdr3_nt: TGTGCCAGCAGACCCCGACAGGGGAGCTCCTACGAGCAGTACTTC; cdr3_aa: CASRPRQGSSYEQYF
v_call: TRBV2; d_call: .; clone_size: .; j_call: TRBJ1-1; cdr3_nt: TGTGCCAGCAGGGAGGGACCTAACCAGGAAGCTTTCTTT; cdr3_aa: CASREGPNQEAFF
v_call: TRBV7-2; d_call: .; clone_size: few; j_call: TRBJ1-2; cdr3_nt: TGTGCCAGCAGCTTAGCGTCAGGGGCCGGCGACTATGGCTACACCTTC; cdr3_aa: CASSLASGAGDYGYTF
v_call: TRBV4-3; d_call: .; clone_size: .; j_call: TRBJ2-2; cdr3_nt: TGCGCCAGCAGCCAGATGCATAGGGTGACCACCGGGGAGCTGTTTTTT; cdr3_aa: CASSQMHRVTTGELFF
v_call: TRBV15; d_call: .; clone_size: few; j_call: TRBJ2-1; cdr3_nt: TGTGCCACCAGCAGAGACACCTACAATGAGCAGTTCTTC; cdr3_aa: CATSRDTYNEQFF
v_call: TRBV5-4; d_call: .; clone_size: .; j_call: TRBJ2-1; cdr3_nt: TGTGCCAGCAGGCTACAGAACGCCTACAATGAGCAGTTCTTC; cdr3_aa: CASRLQNAYNEQFF
v_call: TRBV4-1; d_call: .; clone_size: few; j_call: TRBJ1-3; cdr3_nt: TGCGCCAGCAAACAGACGGGAAGCCTTGGAAACACCATATATTTT; cdr3_aa: CASKQTGSLGNTIYF
v_call: TRBV7-8; d_call: .; clone_size: .; j_call: TRBJ1-5; cdr3_nt: TGTGCCAGCAGCTCGGGAGATAGCAATCAGCCCCAGCATTTT; cdr3_aa: CASSSGDSNQPQHF
v_call: TRBV7-9; d_call: .; clone_size: many; j_call: TRBJ2-4; cdr3_nt: TGTGCCAGCAGCTTATATCCCCCATCTCGTAGAGCCAAAAACATTCAGTACTTC; cdr3_aa: CASSLYPPSRRAKNIQYF
v_call: TRBV7-9; d_call: .; clone_size: many; j_call: TRBJ2-1; cdr3_nt: TGTGCCAGCAGCCCGGGACGGAACTCCTACAATGAGCAGTTCTTC; cdr3_aa: CASSPGRNSYNEQFF
v_call: TRBV7-9; d_call: .; clone_size: many; j_call: TRBJ1-4; cdr3_nt: TGTGCCAGCAGCTTAGGTGGCGCGAAGAGGGAAAAACTGTTTTTT; cdr3_aa: CASSLGGAKREKLFF
v_call: TRBV6-5; d_call: TRBD2; clone_size: few; j_call: TRBJ2-1; cdr3_nt: TGTGCCACCCAGGGGACTAGCGGGGAGGGGGAATTCTTC; cdr3_aa: CATQGTSGEGEFF
v_call: TRBV5-1; d_call: .; clone_size: many; j_call: TRBJ1-1; cdr3_nt: TGCGCCAGCAGCTTTCAGCAGGGCCGGGTAGCTTTCTTT; cdr3_aa: CASSFQQGRVAFF
v_call: TRBV19; d_call: TRBD1; clone_size: .; j_call: TRBJ1-1; cdr3_nt: TGTGCCAGTTCTCGGGACAGGTGGCGAACTGAAGCTTTCTTT; cdr3_aa: CASSRDRWRTEAFF
v_call: TRBV7-3; d_call: .; clone_size: .; j_call: TRBJ1-1; cdr3_nt: TGTGCCAGCAGCTTAGATAGCTCAGGGGTTACTGAAGCTTTCTTT; cdr3_aa: CASSLDSSGVTEAFF
v_call: TRBV11-1; d_call: TRBD1; clone_size: few; j_call: TRBJ2-1; cdr3_nt: TGTGCCAGCAGATACCTACAGGGGGTTGAGCAGTTCTTC; cdr3_aa: CASRYLQGVEQFF
v_call: TRBV28; d_call: .; clone_size: few; j_call: TRBJ1-1; cdr3_nt: TGTGCCAGCAGTTTGCCACAGGAGGACCGGGCTTTCTTT; cdr3_aa: CASSLPQEDRAFF
v_call: TRBV5-1; d_call: TRBD1; clone_size: .; j_call: TRBJ2-6; cdr3_nt: TGCGCCAGCAGCTTGGAGGCGCAGGGGGCGCGCGGGGCCAACGTCCTGACTTTC; cdr3_aa: CASSLEAQGARGANVLTF
v_call: TRBV4-2; d_call: .; clone_size: .; j_call: TRBJ1-5; cdr3_nt: TGTGCCAGCAGCCATGAAACAGCGCGGGGCAATCAGCCCCAGCATTTT; cdr3_aa: CASSHETARGNQPQHF
v_call: TRBV6-6; d_call: TRBD2; clone_size: few; j_call: TRBJ2-4; cdr3_nt: TGTGCCAGCAGTAATCGACTAGCGGGAGCCAAAAACATTCAGTACTTC; cdr3_aa: CASSNRLAGAKNIQYF
v_call: TRBV6-6; d_call: .; clone_size: few; j_call: TRBJ2-2; cdr3_nt: TGTGCCAGCAGTTATGTAGCATTCTCGAACACCGGGGAGCTGTTTTTT; cdr3_aa: CASSYVAFSNTGELFF
v_call: TRBV19; d_call: .; clone_size: .; j_call: TRBJ2-6; cdr3_nt: .; cdr3_aa: CASVPGTTGANVLTF
v_call: TRBV18; d_call: TRBD1; clone_size: .; j_call: TRBJ1-5; cdr3_nt: TGTGCCAGCTCACAAGGACAGGGGACTCAGCCCCAGCATTTT; cdr3_aa: CASSQGQGTQPQHF
v_call: TRBV9; d_call: .; clone_size: few; j_call: TRBJ2-5; cdr3_nt: TGTGCCAGCAGCGAGGGGCGGAGCGTCGAGACCCAGTACTTC; cdr3_aa: CASSEGRSVETQYF
v_call: TRBV7-2; d_call: .; clone_size: few; j_call: TRBJ1-6; cdr3_nt: TGTGCCAGCAGCTTAGTTGACAATTCACCCCTCCACTTT; cdr3_aa: CASSLVDNSPLHF
v_call: TRBV5-6; d_call: TRBD1; clone_size: few; j_call: TRBJ2-1; cdr3_nt: TGTGCCAGCAGCCCCGGGACAGGGGATCGTGGTGAGCAGTTCTTC; cdr3_aa: CASSPGTGDRGEQFF
v_call: TRBV27; d_call: .; clone_size: many; j_call: TRBJ1-2; cdr3_nt: TGTGCCAGCAGAAATCGGGGTTATCGAGGCTACACCTTC; cdr3_aa: CASRNRGYRGYTF
v_call: TRBV5-1; d_call: TRBD1; clone_size: .; j_call: TRBJ2-1; cdr3_nt: TGCGCCAGCAGCTCTACAGGGGGCCTCTACAATGAGCAGTTCTTC; cdr3_aa: CASSSTGGLYNEQFF
v_call: TRBV5-1; d_call: .; clone_size: .; j_call: TRBJ2-5; cdr3_nt: TGCGCCAGCAGCTCAACCGGGACAAAAGAGACCCAGTACTTC; cdr3_aa: CASSSTGTKETQYF
v_call: TRBV4-2; d_call: .; clone_size: .; j_call: TRBJ2-3; cdr3_nt: TGTGCCAGCAGCCAAGTGCAGGGATTAAGCACAGATACGCAGTATTTT; cdr3_aa: CASSQVQGLSTDTQYF
v_call: TRBV28; d_call: .; clone_size: few; j_call: TRBJ2-5; cdr3_nt: TGTGCCAGCAGCCAGAATTGGGCCCTTGTTGGAGAGACCCAGTACTTC; cdr3_aa: CASSQNWALVGETQYF
v_call: TRBV14; d_call: TRBD1; clone_size: few; j_call: TRBJ1-2; cdr3_nt: TGTGCCAGCAGCCAAGAGGCCGGGACAGCTGGCTACACCTTC; cdr3_aa: CASSQEAGTAGYTF
v_call: TRBV18; d_call: .; clone_size: .; j_call: TRBJ2-3; cdr3_nt: TGTGCCAGCTCACCGGGTCGAAGCACAGATACGCAGTATTTT; cdr3_aa: CASSPGRSTDTQYF
v_call: TRBV29-1; d_call: .; clone_size: .; j_call: TRBJ2-5; cdr3_nt: TGCAGCGCGGGACTCCAAGAGACCCAGTACTTC; cdr3_aa: CSAGLQETQYF
v_call: TRBV27; d_call: .; clone_size: few; j_call: TRBJ1-5; cdr3_nt: TGTGCCAGCAGTTCCGGTTATAGCAATCAGCCCCAGCATTTT; cdr3_aa: CASSSGYSNQPQHF
v_call: TRBV7-9; d_call: TRBD1; clone_size: few; j_call: TRBJ2-5; cdr3_nt: TGTGCCAGCAGCGTGGGACAGGGGTGGGAGACCCAGTACTTC; cdr3_aa: CASSVGQGWETQYF
v_call: TRBV4-3; d_call: .; clone_size: many; j_call: TRBJ2-5; cdr3_nt: TGCGCCAGCAGCCAAGAATCCCACGGGGTTCGGCAAGAGACCCAGTACTTC; cdr3_aa: CASSQESHGVRQETQYF
v_call: TRBV28; d_call: TRBD1; clone_size: .; j_call: TRBJ1-1; cdr3_nt: TGTGCCAGCAGTCCGATGGACAGGGGGCGTCCTGAAGCTTTCTTT; cdr3_aa: CASSPMDRGRPEAFF
v_call: TRBV29-1; d_call: TRBD1; clone_size: few; j_call: TRBJ1-2; cdr3_nt: TGCAGCGTTGACGGGCGACAGGGGGGCGCCCAGGAGAGTGGCTACACCTTC; cdr3_aa: CSVDGRQGGAQESGYTF
v_call: TRBV30; d_call: TRBD1; clone_size: few; j_call: TRBJ1-2; cdr3_nt: TGTGCCAGAGTACAGGGGGCGAATGGCTACACCTTC; cdr3_aa: CARVQGANGYTF
v_call: TRBV7-2; d_call: .; clone_size: .; j_call: TRBJ2-7; cdr3_nt: TGTGCCAGCAGCTTCGGAGGGACGGAGAGCTCCTACGAGCAGTACTTC; cdr3_aa: CASSFGGTESSYEQYF
v_call: TRBV7-8; d_call: TRBD2; clone_size: .; j_call: TRBJ2-7; cdr3_nt: TGTGCCAGCAGCGTACTAGCGGGAGTGGTCCACGAGCAGTACTTC; cdr3_aa: CASSVLAGVVHEQYF
v_call: TRBV2; d_call: .; clone_size: .; j_call: TRBJ2-2; cdr3_nt: TGTGCCAGCAGTGCAGGGGCCGGGGAGCTGTTTTTT; cdr3_aa: CASSAGAGELFF
v_call: TRBV7-2; d_call: .; clone_size: .; j_call: TRBJ1-5; cdr3_nt: TGTGCCAGCAGCTTGACAGGTAGCAATCAGCCCCAGCATTTT; cdr3_aa: CASSLTGSNQPQHF
v_call: TRBV5-1; d_call: .; clone_size: few; j_call: TRBJ2-7; cdr3_nt: TGCGCCAGCAGCTTGGGTGACTACGAGCAGTACTTC; cdr3_aa: CASSLGDYEQYF
v_call: TRBV11-1; d_call: TRBD2; clone_size: .; j_call: TRBJ2-1; cdr3_nt: TGTGCCAGCAGCTCAGCGGGGGGGGCAATGCAGTTCTTC; cdr3_aa: CASSSAGGAMQFF
v_call: TRBV12-5; d_call: TRBD1; clone_size: few; j_call: TRBJ1-5; cdr3_nt: TGTGCTAGTTCTCCCGGGACAGGGGGCGTTCAGCCCCAGCATTTT; cdr3_aa: CASSPGTGGVQPQHF
v_call: TRBV29-1; d_call: .; clone_size: few; j_call: TRBJ2-1; cdr3_nt: TGCAGCGTCCATGAAGGGGGTTACAATGAGCAGTTCTTC; cdr3_aa: CSVHEGGYNEQFF
v_call: TRBV6-6; d_call: .; clone_size: few; j_call: TRBJ1-6; cdr3_nt: TGTGCCAGCAGTTACTCAGGACAGAGTAATTCACCCCTCCACTTT; cdr3_aa: CASSYSGQSNSPLHF
v_call: TRBV29-1; d_call: .; clone_size: .; j_call: TRBJ2-3; cdr3_nt: TGCAGCGTTGGGGCAGGAGGCACAGATACGCAGTATTTT; cdr3_aa: CSVGAGGTDTQYF